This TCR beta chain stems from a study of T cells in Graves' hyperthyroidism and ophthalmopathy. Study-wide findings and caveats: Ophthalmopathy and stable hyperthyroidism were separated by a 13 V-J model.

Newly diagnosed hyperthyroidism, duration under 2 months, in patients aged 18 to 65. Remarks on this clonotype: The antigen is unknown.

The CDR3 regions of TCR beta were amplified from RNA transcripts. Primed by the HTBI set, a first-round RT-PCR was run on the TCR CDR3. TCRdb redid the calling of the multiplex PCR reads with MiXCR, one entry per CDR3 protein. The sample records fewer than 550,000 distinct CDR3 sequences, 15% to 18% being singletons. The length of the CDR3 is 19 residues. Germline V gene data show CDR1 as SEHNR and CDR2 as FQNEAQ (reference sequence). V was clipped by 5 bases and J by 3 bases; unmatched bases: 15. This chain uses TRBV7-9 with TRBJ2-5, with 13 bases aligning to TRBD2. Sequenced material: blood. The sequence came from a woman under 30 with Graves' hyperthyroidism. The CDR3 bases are TGTGCCAGCAGCGCACAACTAGCGGGAGGGCCGATTGGGGAAGAGACCCAGTACTTC. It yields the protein CASSAQLAGGPIGEETQYF.